This paragraph covers one T cell receptor beta chain sequence. As handled by the study authors: Using reference gene primer amplification, nucleated cell counts were estimated. Method: immunoSEQ multiplex PCR; TCRdb's copy keeps in-frame clones and lacks some. The V and J calls and clone size were taken over from that table, and D and trimming were inferred from the DNA. Among 200,000 to 300,000 clones, around 90% were seen once, and the ten largest hold roughly 0.79%. The sample is drawn from a study of blood T cell repertoires in COVID-19. Study as a whole: Material from acute and convalescent COVID-19 was sourced from the United States, Italy and Spain.

Seattle enrolled patients during active infection and tracked them longitudinally. This CDR3 contains 15 residues. Looked up from germline, CDR1 is LNHDA and CDR2 is SQIVND (reference sequence). V gave up 6 bases and J gave up 6 bases; unmatched junction bases: 10. The TCR comes from a man aged 30 to 45 with COVID-19, enrolled during active disease. The chain has TRBV19 and TRBJ1-5; TRBD1 agrees at 8 bases. Sequencing was performed on peripheral blood. The chain's CDR3 is CASSQFRQGSQPQHF. The CDR3 nucleotides are TGTGCCAGTAGCCAATTCCGACAGGGGAGTCAGCCCCAGCATTTT.